Shown below are 16 T cell receptor beta chains from a single sample sequenced in a study of OX40 agonist ivuxolimab in advanced cancers. Library prep was done by the immunoSEQ multiplex PCR assay. Drawn from immuneACCESS, this table holds only the in-frame rearrangements with V and J called that TCRdb kept. Clones are partly lost; checked studies trace under half to an unresolved V gene and leave the rest unexplained. In this sample the table shows over 10,000 clones, roughly 80% of which occur a single time. The ten largest make up about 29% of the sample. The sequenced sample was CD4+ or CD8+ T cells sorted from blood, obtained in a trial of the OX40 agonist ivuxolimab. The receptors shown here come from an adult with an advanced solid tumor such as melanoma, head and neck, liver or kidney cancer.

The CDR3 DNA is TGTGCCAGCAGTTTAAGCGGTCAGGGGGCAGATACGCAGTATTTT. Translated: CASSLSGQGADTQYF. This chain uses TRBV27 with TRBJ2-3; TRBD1 aligns across 7 bases. The CDR3 is 15 amino acids. Trimming cost V 2 bases and J 4 bases; bases outside gene matches: 6. The germline V gene encodes CDR1 MNHEY and CDR2 SMNVEV (reference sequence).

J is TRBJ2-2 and V is TRBV4-3; no clear D gene. Germline CDR1 is LGHNA and CDR2 is YSLEER. V lost 0 bases and J 6 bases, leaving 11 bases between the germline ends. The CDR3 loop spans 15 amino acids. CDR3 sequence: CASSQDARIPGELFF. The CDR3 DNA reads as TGCGCCAGCAGCCAAGATGCTCGCATCCCCGGGGAGCTGTTTTTT.

The CDR3 region has the DNA TGTGCCAGCAGTTTATCGGGACTCGAGAGCTCCTACAATGAGCAGTTCTTC. Amino acid sequence: CASSLSGLESSYNEQFF. J is TRBJ2-1 and V is TRBV28, with D possibly TRBD2 on 6 matching bases. The V end was cut by 1 base, the J end by 0 bases, with 13 bases between. Germline V CDR1 and CDR2: MDHEN, SYDVKM. This CDR3 region has 17 residues.

The chain is built from TRBV15 and TRBJ1-5; D might be TRBD1 (6 bases). The CDR3 covers 17 residues. V lost 1 base, J lost 1 base, and 14 bases lay in between. Germline V gene sequence: CDR1 LNHNV, CDR2 YYDKDF (reference sequence). In nucleotides, the CDR3 is TGTGCCACCAGCAGAGTCCGGGACATCGGGAGCAATCAGCCCCAGCATTTT. It yields the protein CATSRVRDIGSNQPQHF.

This clone was picked up one time. This sequence joins TRBV4-1 and TRBJ2-5; possibly TRBD1 for D (6 bases). CDR3 length: 16 amino acids. Germline V CDR1 and CDR2: MGHRA, YSYEKL. V gave up 3 bases and J gave up 1 base, with 15 bases separating them. The CDR3 DNA reads as TGCGCCAGCAGCCATGCATCCGACAGGCGCCAAGAGACCCAGTACTTC. Translated, it gives CASSHASDRRQETQYF.

The chain uses TRBV28 and TRBJ2-4, with D unclear. CDR3 length equals 11 residues. Germline V gene data show CDR1 as MDHEN and CDR2 as SYDVKM. V lost 4 bases, J lost 7 bases, and 5 bases lay in between. The CDR3 sequence: CASSSLNIQYF. DNA for the CDR3: TGTGCCAGCAGTTCGCTGAACATTCAGTACTTC. Supplemented by reference TRBV28 and TRBJ2-4, the full variable domain reads DVKVTQSSRYLVKRTGEKVFLECVQDMDHENMFWYRQDPGLGLRLIYFSYDVKMKEKGDIPEGYSVSREKKERFSLILESASTNQTSMYLCASSSLNIQYFGAGTRLSVL.

This chain uses TRBV7-3 with TRBJ2-3, with D unclear. Per the germline V gene, CDR1 is SGHTA and CDR2 is FQGTGA. The CDR3 covers 13 residues. The V end was cut by 3 bases, the J end by 4 bases, with 8 bases between. The CDR3 DNA reads as TGTGCCAGCAGCTTTCTCTCGTCAGATACGCAGTATTTT. It codes for CASSFLSSDTQYF.

This chain joins TRBV25-1 and TRBJ2-7; D ambiguous. Germline V gives CDR1 MGHDK, CDR2 SYGVNS. V lost 5 bases, J lost 2 bases, and 7 bases lay in between. There are 12 residues in the CDR3. DNA for the CDR3: TGTGCCAGCAGTTTAAACACCTACGAGCAGTACGTC. The encoded protein is CASSLNTYEQYV.

The rearrangement joins TRBV21-1 to TRBJ2-3; the DNA was not compared with TRBD1, the D call given in the table. TRBV21-1 is deemed a pseudogene. The CDR3 has 14 residues. CDR3: CASSKGGGEDTQYF. DNA for the CDR3: TGTGCCAGCAGCAAAGGAGGGGGAGAGGATACGCAGTATTTT.

The rearrangement uses TRBV13 and TRBJ1-2, with no clear D. Germline V lookup: CDR1 PRHDT, CDR2 FYEKMQ (reference sequence). Deletions cut 4 bases from V and 1 base from J, with 7 bases between. CDR3 size: 13 residues. CDR3: CASSSGSNYGYTF. Written as DNA, the CDR3 is TGTGCCAGCAGCTCGGGTAGTAACTATGGCTACACCTTC.

The chain joins TRBV10-2 to TRBJ2-1, with 9 bases identical to TRBD2. The V segment lost 6 bases and the J segment 8 bases; nucleotides outside the gene matches: 2. CDR1 is WSHSY, CDR2 SAAADI, per germline. CDR3 length: 12 amino acids. The DNA of the CDR3 is TGCGCCAGCAGGGGACTAGCCGATGAGCAGTTCTTC. This sequence encodes CASRGLADEQFF.

The chain combines TRBV5-1 with TRBJ2-1; D is ambiguous. Germline CDR1 and CDR2: SGHRS and YFSETQ. Trimming removed 4 bases at V and 6 bases at J, with 8 bases between. The length of the CDR3 is 12 residues. CDR3: CASSLGSNEQFF. The DNA for the CDR3 is TGCGCCAGCAGCCTCGGGTCCAATGAGCAGTTCTTC.

The chain's CDR3 is CASSGTSGSRAYYEQYV. DNA for the CDR3: TGTGCCAGCAGCGGGACTAGCGGGAGCAGAGCCTACTACGAGCAGTACGTC. The chain has TRBV7-9 and TRBJ2-7, with TRBD2 matching 14 bases. The CDR3 extends over 17 amino acids. The junction had 9 bases not matched to a gene; V was cut back by 5 bases and J by 3 bases. Germline V gene data show CDR1 as SEHNR and CDR2 as FQNEAQ (reference sequence).

The genes are TRBV7-9 and TRBJ2-5; no definite D call. The CDR3 contains 15 residues. V shed 5 bases and J shed 5 bases, with 18 bases lying between them. Germline CDR1 is SEHNR and CDR2 is FQNEAQ (reference sequence). CDR3 amino acids: CASSPRIEDQETQYF. The CDR3 DNA is TGTGCCAGCAGCCCCCGAATAGAGGATCAGGAGACCCAGTACTTC.

The J gene is TRBJ1-6, the V gene TRBV5-4, with D unclear. The CDR3 covers 13 residues. Between the trimmed V and J ends, which lost 3 bases and 9 bases, there was a span of 10 bases. Germline lookup yields CDR1 SGHNT and CDR2 YYREEE (reference sequence). The CDR3 sequence is CASSYGPASPLHF. The CDR3 nucleotides read TGTGCCAGCAGCTACGGGCCTGCTTCACCCCTCCACTTT.

The rearrangement joins TRBV7-2 to TRBJ2-5; a possible D gene is TRBD1 (6 bases). This CDR3 has 15 amino acids. The V gene lost 8 bases and the J gene lost 4 bases, with 20 bases spanning the gap. In germline, CDR1 is SGHTA, CDR2 FQGNSA. The CDR3 nucleotides are TGTGCCAGCGAAGTTACAGGGCACGAATTAGAGACCCAGTACTTC. Encoded protein: CASEVTGHELETQYF.